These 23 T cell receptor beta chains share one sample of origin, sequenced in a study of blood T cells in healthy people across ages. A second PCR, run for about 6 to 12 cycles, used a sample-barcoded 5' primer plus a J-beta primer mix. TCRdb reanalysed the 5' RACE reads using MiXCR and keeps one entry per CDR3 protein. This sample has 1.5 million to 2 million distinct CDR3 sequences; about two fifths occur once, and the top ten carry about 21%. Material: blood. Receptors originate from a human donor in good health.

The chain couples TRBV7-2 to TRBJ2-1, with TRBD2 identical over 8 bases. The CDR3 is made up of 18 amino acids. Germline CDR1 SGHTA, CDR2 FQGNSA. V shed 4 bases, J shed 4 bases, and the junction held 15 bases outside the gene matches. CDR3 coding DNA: TGTGCCAGCAGCTCCCGAGGTTTAGTAGCGGGGTTTTACAATGAGCAGTTCTTC. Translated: CASSSRGLVAGFYNEQFF.

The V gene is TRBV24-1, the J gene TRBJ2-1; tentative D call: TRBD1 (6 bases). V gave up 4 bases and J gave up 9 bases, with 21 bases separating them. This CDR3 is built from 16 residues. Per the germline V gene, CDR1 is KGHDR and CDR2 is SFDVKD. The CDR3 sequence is CATSDYLQGSEGEQFF. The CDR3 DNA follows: TGTGCCACCAGTGACTACCTACAGGGCTCCGAGGGTGAGCAGTTCTTC.

CDR3 nucleotides: TGCGCCAGCAGCTTGCGACGGAGAAGCTCCTACGAGCAGTACTTC. It encodes CASSLRRRSSYEQYF. The rearrangement joins TRBV5-1 to TRBJ2-7; D is unclear. Germline CDR1 is SGHRS and CDR2 is YFSETQ. CDR3 length: 15 amino acids. V gave up 1 base and J gave up 0 bases, with 11 bases separating them.

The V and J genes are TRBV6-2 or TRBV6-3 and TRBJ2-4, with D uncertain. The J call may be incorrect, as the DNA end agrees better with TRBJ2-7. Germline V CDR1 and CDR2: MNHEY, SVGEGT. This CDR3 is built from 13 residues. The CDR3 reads CASSYSSRFEQYF. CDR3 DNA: TGTGCCAGCAGTTACTCTAGTAGATTCGAGCAGTACTTC.

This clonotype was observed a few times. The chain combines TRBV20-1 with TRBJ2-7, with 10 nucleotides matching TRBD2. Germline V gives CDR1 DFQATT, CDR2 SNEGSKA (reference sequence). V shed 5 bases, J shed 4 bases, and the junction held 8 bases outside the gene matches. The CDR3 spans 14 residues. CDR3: CSAPVAGGIYEQYF. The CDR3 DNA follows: TGCAGTGCTCCCGTAGCGGGGGGAATATACGAGCAGTACTTC.

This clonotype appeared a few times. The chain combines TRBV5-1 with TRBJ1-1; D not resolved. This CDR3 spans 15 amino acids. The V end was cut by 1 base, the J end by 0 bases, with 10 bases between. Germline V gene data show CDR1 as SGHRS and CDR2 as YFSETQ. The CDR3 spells CASSLITDMNTEAFF. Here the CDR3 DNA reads TGCGCCAGCAGCTTGATTACAGACATGAACACTGAAGCTTTCTTT.

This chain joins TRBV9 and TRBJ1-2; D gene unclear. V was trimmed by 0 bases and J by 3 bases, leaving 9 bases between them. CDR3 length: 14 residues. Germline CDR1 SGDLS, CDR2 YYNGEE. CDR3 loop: CASSVGNADYGYTF. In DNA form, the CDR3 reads TGTGCCAGCAGCGTAGGAAACGCTGACTATGGCTACACCTTC.

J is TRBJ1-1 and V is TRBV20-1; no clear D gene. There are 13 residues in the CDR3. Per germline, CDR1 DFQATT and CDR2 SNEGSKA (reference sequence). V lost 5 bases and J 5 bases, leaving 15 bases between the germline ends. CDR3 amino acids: CSARASGKTEAFF. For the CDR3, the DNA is TGCAGTGCTCGAGCATCGGGGAAGACTGAAGCTTTCTTT.

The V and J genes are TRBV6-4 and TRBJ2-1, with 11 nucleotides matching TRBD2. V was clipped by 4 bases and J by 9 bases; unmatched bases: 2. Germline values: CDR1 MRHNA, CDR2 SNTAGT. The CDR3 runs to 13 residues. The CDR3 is CASSATSGVEQFF. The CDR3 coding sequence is TGTGCCAGCAGTGCGACTAGCGGGGTTGAGCAGTTCTTC.

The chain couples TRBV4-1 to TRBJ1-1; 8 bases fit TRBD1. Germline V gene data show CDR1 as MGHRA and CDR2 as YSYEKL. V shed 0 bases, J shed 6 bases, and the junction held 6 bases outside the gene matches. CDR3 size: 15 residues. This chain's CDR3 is CASSQDRQGSAEAFF. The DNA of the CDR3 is TGCGCCAGCAGCCAAGACCGACAGGGGAGCGCTGAAGCTTTCTTT.

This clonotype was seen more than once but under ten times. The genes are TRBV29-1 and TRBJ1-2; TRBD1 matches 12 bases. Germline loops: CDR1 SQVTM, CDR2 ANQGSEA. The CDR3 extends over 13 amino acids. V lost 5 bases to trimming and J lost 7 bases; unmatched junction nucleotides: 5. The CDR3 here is CSVRRDRGLGYTF. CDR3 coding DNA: TGCAGCGTTAGGCGGGACAGGGGGCTTGGCTACACCTTC.

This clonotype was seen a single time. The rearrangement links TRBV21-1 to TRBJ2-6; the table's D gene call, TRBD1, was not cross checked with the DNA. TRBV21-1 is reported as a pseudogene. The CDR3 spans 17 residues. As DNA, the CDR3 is TGTGCCAGCAAGAGGACAGGGATTATAGCTGGGGCCGACGTCCTGACTTTC. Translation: CASKRTGIIAGADVLTF.

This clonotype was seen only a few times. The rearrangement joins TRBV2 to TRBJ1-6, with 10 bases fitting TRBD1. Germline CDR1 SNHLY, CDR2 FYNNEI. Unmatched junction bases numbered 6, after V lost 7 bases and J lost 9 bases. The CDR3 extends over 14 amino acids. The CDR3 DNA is TGTGCCAGCACCTCGGGACAGGGGCTTTCACCCCTCCACTTT. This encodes CASTSGQGLSPLHF.

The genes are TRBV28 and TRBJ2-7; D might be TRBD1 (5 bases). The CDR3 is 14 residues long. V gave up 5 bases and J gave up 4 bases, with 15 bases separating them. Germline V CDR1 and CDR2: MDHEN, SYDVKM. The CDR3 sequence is CASSIPQEPYEQYF. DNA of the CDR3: TGTGCCAGCAGTATCCCACAGGAGCCGTACGAGCAGTACTTC.

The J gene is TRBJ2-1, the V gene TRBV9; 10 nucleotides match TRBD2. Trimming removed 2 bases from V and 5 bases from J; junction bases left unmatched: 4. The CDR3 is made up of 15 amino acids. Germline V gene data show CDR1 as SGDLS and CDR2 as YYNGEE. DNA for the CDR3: TGTGCCAGCAGCGTCGGGACTAGCGTCGACAATGAGCAGTTCTTC. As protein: CASSVGTSVDNEQFF.

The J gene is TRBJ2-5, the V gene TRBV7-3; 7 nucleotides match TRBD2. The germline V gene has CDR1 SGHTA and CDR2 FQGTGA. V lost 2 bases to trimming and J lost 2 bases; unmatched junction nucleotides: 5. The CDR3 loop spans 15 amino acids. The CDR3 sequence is CASSLEPSGQETQYF. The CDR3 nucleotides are TGTGCCAGCAGCTTAGAGCCTAGCGGACAAGAGACCCAGTACTTC.

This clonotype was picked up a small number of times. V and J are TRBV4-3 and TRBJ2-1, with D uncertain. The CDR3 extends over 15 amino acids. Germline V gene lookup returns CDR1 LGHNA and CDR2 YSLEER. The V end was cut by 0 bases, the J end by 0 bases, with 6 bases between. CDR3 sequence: CASSQEVASYNEQFF. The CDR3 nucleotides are TGCGCCAGCAGCCAAGAGGTGGCCTCCTACAATGAGCAGTTCTTC.

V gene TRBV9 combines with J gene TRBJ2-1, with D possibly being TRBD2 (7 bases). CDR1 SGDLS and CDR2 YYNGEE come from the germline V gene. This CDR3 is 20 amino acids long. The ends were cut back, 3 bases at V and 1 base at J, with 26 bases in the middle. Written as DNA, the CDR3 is TGTGCCAGCAGCGCCGAAGAGGAGGTTCGGGGGGCTCTTTCCTACAATGAGCAGTTCTTC. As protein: CASSAEEEVRGALSYNEQFF.

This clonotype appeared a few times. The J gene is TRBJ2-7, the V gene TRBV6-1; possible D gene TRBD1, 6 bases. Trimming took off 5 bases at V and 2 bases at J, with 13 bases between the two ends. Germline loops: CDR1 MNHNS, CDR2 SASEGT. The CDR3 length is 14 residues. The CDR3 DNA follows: TGTGCCAGCAGTACAGGGCCCGTTACCTACGAGCAGTACTTC. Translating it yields CASSTGPVTYEQYF.

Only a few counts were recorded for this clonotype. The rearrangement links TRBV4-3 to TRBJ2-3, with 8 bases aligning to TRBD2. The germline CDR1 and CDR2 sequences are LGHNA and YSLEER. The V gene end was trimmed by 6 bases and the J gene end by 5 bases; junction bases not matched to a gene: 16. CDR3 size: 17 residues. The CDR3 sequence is CASSRIMDYAGGDTQYF. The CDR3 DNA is TGCGCCAGCAGTCGAATAATGGACTATGCGGGGGGAGATACGCAGTATTTT.

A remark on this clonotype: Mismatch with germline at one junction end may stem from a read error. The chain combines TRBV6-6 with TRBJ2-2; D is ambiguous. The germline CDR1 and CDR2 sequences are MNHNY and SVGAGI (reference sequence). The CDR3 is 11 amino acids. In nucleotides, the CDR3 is TGTGCCGGCAGTTACTCCGGGGAGCTGTTTTTT. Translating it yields CAGSYSGELFF.

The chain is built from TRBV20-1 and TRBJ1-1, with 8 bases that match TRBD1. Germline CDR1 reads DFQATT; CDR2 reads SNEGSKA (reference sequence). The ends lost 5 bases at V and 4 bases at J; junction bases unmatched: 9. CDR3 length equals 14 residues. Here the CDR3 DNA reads TGCAGTGCTTTTCCCACAGGGGGGGGCACTGAAGCTTTCTTT. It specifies CSAFPTGGGTEAFF.

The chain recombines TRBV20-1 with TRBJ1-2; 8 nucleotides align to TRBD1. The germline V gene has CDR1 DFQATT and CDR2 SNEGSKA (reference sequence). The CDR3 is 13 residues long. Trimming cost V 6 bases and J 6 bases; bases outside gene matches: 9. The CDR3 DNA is TGCAGTGCCCCCGAGGGCAGGGGGCATGGCTACACCTTC. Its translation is CSAPEGRGHGYTF.